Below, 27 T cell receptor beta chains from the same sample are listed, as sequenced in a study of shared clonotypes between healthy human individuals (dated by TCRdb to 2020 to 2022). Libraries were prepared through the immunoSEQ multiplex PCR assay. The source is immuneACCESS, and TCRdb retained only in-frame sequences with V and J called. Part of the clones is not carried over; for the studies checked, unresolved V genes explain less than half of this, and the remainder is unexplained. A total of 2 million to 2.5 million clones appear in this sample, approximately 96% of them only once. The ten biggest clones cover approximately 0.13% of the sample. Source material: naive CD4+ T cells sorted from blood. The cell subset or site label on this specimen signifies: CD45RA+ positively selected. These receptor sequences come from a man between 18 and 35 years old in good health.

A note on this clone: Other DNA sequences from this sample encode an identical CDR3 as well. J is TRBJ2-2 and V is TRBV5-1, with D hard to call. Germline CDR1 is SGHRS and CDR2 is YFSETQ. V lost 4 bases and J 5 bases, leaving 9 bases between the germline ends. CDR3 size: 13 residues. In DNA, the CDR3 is TGCGCCAGCAGCAGTGACGGAACCGGGGAGCTGTTTTTT. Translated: CASSSDGTGELFF.

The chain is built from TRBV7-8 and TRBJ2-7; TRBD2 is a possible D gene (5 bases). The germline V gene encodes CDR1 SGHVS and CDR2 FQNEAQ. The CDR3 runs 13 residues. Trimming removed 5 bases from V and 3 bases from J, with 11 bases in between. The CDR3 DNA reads TGTGCCAGCAGCCTATCCAGCGGCTACGAGCAGTACTTC. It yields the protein CASSLSSGYEQYF. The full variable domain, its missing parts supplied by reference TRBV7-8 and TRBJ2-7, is GAGVSQSPRYKVAKRGQDVALRCDPISGHVSLFWYQQALGQGPEFLTYFQNEAQLDKSGLPSDRFFAERPEGSVSTLKIQRTQQEDSAVYLCASSLSSGYEQYFGPGTRLTVT.

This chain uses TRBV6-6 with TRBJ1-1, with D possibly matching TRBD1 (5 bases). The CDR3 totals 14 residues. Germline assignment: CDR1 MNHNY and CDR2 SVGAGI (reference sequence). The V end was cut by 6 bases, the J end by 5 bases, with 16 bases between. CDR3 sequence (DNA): TGTGCCAGCAGACCCAGGGTCGGGTTGACTGAAGCTTTCTTT. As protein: CASRPRVGLTEAFF.

The CDR3 reads CATSRQLTSGRTDTQYF. DNA of the CDR3: TGTGCCACCAGCAGACAACTGACTAGCGGGAGGACAGATACGCAGTATTTT. The chain combines TRBV15 with TRBJ2-3; 13 bases align to TRBD2. Per the germline V gene, CDR1 is LNHNV and CDR2 is YYDKDF (reference sequence). With V trimmed by 2 bases and J by 3 bases, 5 bases remained unmatched. The CDR3 spans 17 residues.

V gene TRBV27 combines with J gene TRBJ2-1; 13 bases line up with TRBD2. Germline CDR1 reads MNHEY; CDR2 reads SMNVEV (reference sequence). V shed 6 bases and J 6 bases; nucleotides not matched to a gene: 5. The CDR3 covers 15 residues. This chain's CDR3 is CASSSTSGRANEQFF. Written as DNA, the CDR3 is TGTGCCAGCAGCTCCACTAGCGGGAGGGCCAATGAGCAGTTCTTC.

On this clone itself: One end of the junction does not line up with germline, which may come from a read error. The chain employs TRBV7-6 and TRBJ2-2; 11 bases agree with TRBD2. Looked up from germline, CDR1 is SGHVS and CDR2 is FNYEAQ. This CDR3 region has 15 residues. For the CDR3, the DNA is TGTGCCAGCAGCCTAGCGGGAGGAGACACCGGGGAGCTGTTTTTT. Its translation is CASSLAGGDTGELFF.

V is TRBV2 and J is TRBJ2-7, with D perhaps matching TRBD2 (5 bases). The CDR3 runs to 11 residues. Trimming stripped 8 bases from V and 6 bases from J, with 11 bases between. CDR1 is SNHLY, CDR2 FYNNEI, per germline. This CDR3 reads CASERVSEQYF. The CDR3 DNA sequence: TGTGCCAGCGAGAGGGTCAGCGAGCAGTACTTC.

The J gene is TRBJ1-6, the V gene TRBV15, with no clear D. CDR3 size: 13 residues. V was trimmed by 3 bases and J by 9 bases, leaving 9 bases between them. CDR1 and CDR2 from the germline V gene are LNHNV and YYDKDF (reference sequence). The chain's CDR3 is CATSSPPSSPLHF. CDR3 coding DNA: TGTGCCACCAGCAGCCCTCCAAGTTCACCCCTCCACTTT. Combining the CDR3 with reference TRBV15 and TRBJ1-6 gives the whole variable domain DAMVIQNPRYQVTQFGKPVTLSCSQTLNHNVMYWYQQKSSQAPKLLFHYYDKDFNNEADTPDNFQSRRPNTSFCFLDIRSPGLGDTAMYLCATSSPPSSPLHFGNGTRLTVT.

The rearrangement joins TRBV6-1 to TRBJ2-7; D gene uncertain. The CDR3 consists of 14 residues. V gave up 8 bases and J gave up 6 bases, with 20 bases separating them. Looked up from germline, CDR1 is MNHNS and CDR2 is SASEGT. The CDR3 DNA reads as TGTGCCAGCTCCACGGAACAGATACTTGCCGAGCAGTACTTC. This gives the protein CASSTEQILAEQYF.

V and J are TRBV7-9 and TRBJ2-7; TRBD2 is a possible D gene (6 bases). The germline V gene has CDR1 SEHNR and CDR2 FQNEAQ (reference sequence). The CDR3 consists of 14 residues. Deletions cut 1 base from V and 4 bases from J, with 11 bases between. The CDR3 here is CASSLEGGVYEQYF. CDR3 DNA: TGTGCCAGCAGCTTAGAAGGAGGGGTATACGAGCAGTACTTC.

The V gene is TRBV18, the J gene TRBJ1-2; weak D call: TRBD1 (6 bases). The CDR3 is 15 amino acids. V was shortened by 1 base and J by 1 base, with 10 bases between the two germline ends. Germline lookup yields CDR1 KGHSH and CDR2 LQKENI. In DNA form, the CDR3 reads TGTGCCAGCTCACCACAAGGCAGGGGTAACTATGGCTACACCTTC. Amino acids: CASSPQGRGNYGYTF.

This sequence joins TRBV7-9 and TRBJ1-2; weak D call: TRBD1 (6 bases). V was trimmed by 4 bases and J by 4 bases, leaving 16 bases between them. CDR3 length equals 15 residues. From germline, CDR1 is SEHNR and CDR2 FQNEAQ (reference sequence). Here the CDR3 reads CASSSNRDPAYGYTF. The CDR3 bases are TGTGCCAGCAGCTCCAACAGGGATCCGGCCTATGGCTACACCTTC.

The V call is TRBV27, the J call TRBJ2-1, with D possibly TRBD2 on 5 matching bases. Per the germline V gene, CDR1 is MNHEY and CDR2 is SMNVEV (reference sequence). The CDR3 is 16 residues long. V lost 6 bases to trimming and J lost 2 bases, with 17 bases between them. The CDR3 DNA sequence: TGTGCCAGCAGCCGTAGGAGGTCTTCGACCTACAATGAGCAGTTCTTC. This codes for CASSRRRSSTYNEQFF.

The CDR3 reads CASSLTGALYTEAFF. In DNA form, the CDR3 reads TGTGCCAGCAGCTTAACAGGGGCCCTATACACTGAAGCTTTCTTT. The chain employs TRBV7-8 and TRBJ1-1, with TRBD1 matching 7 bases. Germline V CDR1 and CDR2: SGHVS, FQNEAQ. CDR3 size: 15 residues. V shed 2 bases, J shed 3 bases, and the junction held 6 bases outside the gene matches.

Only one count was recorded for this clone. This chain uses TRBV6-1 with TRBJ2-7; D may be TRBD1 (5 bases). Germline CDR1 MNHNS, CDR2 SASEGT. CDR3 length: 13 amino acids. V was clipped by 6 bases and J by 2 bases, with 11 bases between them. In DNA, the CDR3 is TGTGCCAGCAGCTCTCTGGGGCCCTACGAGCAGTACTTC. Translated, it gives CASSSLGPYEQYF.

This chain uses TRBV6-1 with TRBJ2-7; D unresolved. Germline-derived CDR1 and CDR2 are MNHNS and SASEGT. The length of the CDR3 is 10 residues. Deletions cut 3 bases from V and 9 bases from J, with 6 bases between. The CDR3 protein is CASSDLLQYF. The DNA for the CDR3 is TGTGCCAGCAGTGATCTGTTGCAGTACTTC.

The CDR3 loop is CASSLEGLTGELFF. Here the CDR3 DNA reads TGTGCCAGCAGCTTGGAGGGGCTCACCGGGGAGCTGTTTTTT. The rearrangement joins TRBV5-6 to TRBJ2-2, with D perhaps TRBD1 (5 bases). V dropped 0 bases and J dropped 4 bases, with 7 bases sitting between them. Germline assignment: CDR1 SGHDT and CDR2 YYEEEE. CDR3 length: 14 residues.

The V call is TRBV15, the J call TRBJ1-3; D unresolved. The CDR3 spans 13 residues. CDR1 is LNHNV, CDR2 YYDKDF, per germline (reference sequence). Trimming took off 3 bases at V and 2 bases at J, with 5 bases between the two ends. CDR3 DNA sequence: TGTGCCACCAGCAGTATTCCTGGAAACACCATATATTTT. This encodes CATSSIPGNTIYF.

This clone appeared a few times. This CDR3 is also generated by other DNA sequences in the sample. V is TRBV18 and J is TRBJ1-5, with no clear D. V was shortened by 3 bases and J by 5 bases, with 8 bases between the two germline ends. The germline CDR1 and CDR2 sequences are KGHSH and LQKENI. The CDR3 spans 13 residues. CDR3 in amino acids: CASSPSFDQPQHF. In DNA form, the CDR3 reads TGTGCCAGCTCACCCAGCTTCGATCAGCCCCAGCATTTT.

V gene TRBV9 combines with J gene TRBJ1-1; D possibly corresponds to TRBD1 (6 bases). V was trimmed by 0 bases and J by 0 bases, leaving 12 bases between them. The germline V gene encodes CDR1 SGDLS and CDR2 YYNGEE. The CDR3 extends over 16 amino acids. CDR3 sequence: CASSVVVAGVNTEAFF. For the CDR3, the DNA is TGTGCCAGCAGCGTAGTTGTTGCAGGGGTGAACACTGAAGCTTTCTTT. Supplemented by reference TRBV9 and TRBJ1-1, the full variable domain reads DSGVTQTPKHLITATGQRVTLRCSPRSGDLSVYWYQQSLDQGLQFLIQYYNGEERAKGNILERFSAQQFPDLHSELNLSSLELGDSALYFCASSVVVAGVNTEAFFGQGTRLTVV.

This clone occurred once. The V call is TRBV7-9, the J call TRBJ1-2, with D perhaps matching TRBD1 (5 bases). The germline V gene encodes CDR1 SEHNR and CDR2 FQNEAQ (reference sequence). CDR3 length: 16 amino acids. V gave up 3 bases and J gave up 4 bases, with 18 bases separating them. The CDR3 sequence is CASSLEWEGLGYGYTF. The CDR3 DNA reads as TGTGCCAGCAGCTTGGAATGGGAGGGGTTAGGCTATGGCTACACCTTC.

This CDR3 reads CASSLNPVAGQDNEQFF. In DNA, the CDR3 is TGCGCCAGCAGCTTGAATCCCGTAGCGGGCCAAGACAATGAGCAGTTCTTC. V and J are TRBV5-1 and TRBJ2-1, with 7 bases matching TRBD2. CDR1 and CDR2 from the germline V gene are SGHRS and YFSETQ. CDR3 length: 17 amino acids. V lost 1 base and J lost 5; bases outside the gene matches: 12.

CDR3 DNA: TGTGCCAGCGGCCCCTCTCGACCCCAGAACACTGAAGCTTTCTTT. Protein product: CASGPSRPQNTEAFF. The chain links TRBV6-5 to TRBJ1-1; D is uncertain. Trimming removed 8 bases from V and 1 base from J, with 17 bases in between. Germline CDR1 MNHEY, CDR2 SVGAGI. CDR3 length: 15 residues.

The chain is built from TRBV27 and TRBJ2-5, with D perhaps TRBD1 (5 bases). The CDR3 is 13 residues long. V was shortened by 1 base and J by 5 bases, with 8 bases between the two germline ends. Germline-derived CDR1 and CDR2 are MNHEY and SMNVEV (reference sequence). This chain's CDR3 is CASSLFYRETQYF. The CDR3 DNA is TGTGCCAGCAGTTTATTCTACAGGGAGACCCAGTACTTC.

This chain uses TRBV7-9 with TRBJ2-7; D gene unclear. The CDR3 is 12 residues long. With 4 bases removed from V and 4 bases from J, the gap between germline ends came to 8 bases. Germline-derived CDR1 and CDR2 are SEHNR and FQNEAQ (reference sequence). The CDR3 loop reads CASSYGTYEQYF. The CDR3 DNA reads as TGTGCCAGCAGCTATGGAACTTACGAGCAGTACTTC.

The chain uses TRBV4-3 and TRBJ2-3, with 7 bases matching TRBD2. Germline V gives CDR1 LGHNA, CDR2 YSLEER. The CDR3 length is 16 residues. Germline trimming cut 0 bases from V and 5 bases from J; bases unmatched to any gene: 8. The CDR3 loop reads CASSQEYTSAGDTQYF. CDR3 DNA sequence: TGCGCCAGCAGCCAAGAGTACACTAGCGCTGGAGATACGCAGTATTTT.

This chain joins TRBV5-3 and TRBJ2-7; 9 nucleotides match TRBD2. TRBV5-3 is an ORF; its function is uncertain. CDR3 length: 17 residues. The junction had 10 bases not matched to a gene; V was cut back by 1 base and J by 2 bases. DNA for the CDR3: TGTGCCAGAAGCTTGATCTTCTGCGGGAGGGATACCTACGAGCAGTACTTC. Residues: CARSLIFCGRDTYEQYF.